The 8 T cell receptor beta chains in this list originate from one sample, sequenced in a study of T-cell memory formation after mild COVID-19. TCRdb itself ran the 5' RACE reads through MiXCR, one entry per CDR3 protein. The table has more than 150,000 distinct CDR3 sequences, around a tenth seen once; the top ten hold 3.8%. The sample was PBMCs or a T cell subset sorted from them (not recorded which). The source of these receptors is a man between 18 and 35 years old who had mild COVID-19 (a few samples of this study predate the infection). Cell type and time point are not known.

This chain uses TRBV6-2 or TRBV6-3 with TRBJ1-6; D gene ambiguous. The CDR3 extends over 15 amino acids. V dropped 0 bases and J dropped 5 bases, with 8 bases sitting between them. Germline loops: CDR1 MNHEY, CDR2 SVGEGT. CDR3 sequence reads: CASSYSKSNNSPLHF. The CDR3 bases are TGTGCCAGCAGTTACTCGAAGTCTAATAATTCACCCCTCCACTTT.

This clonotype came up a few times. The rearrangement uses TRBV29-1 and TRBJ2-5; the D gene is possibly TRBD2 (6 bases). V was clipped by 5 bases and J by 5 bases, with 12 bases between them. The CDR3 contains 12 residues. Germline lookup yields CDR1 SQVTM and CDR2 ANQGSEA. In DNA, the CDR3 is TGCAGCGTTTTTACAGGAGGGGAGACCCAGTACTTC. Its translation is CSVFTGGETQYF.

This clonotype was found a few times. V usage is TRBV25-1 and J usage is TRBJ1-2, with D possibly matching TRBD1 (6 bases). Germline loops: CDR1 MGHDK, CDR2 SYGVNS. V dropped 0 bases and J dropped 7 bases, with 12 bases sitting between them. The length of the CDR3 is 14 residues. DNA for the CDR3: TGTGCCAGCAGTGAATATGCCGGGGGCCGTGGCTACACCTTC. This translates into CASSEYAGGRGYTF.

This clonotype showed up many times. The chain carries TRBV5-6 and TRBJ2-3; D is perhaps TRBD2 (5 bases). The CDR3 runs 18 residues. V dropped 0 bases and J dropped 1 base, with 18 bases sitting between them. The germline V gene has CDR1 SGHDT and CDR2 YYEEEE. Here the CDR3 reads CASSLGPPEDWGTDTQYF. The CDR3 DNA follows: TGTGCCAGCAGCTTGGGTCCCCCCGAGGACTGGGGCACAGATACGCAGTATTTT.

This clonotype turned up a few times. The chain recombines TRBV20-1 with TRBJ1-1; D remains unclear. The CDR3 consists of 11 residues. V lost 4 bases and J 4 bases, leaving 7 bases between the germline ends. Germline V CDR1 and CDR2: DFQATT, SNEGSKA (reference sequence). The CDR3 bases are TGCAGTGCTACCGACGGCACTGAAGCTTTCTTT. Translating gives CSATDGTEAFF.

The genes are TRBV5-8 and TRBJ2-3; the match to TRBD1 covers 8 bases. After removal of 3 bases from V and 0 bases from J, the junction contained 0 bases not matched to a gene. This CDR3 contains 14 residues. Per the germline V gene, CDR1 is SGHTS and CDR2 is YDEGEE. CDR3 bases: TGTGCCAGCAGCTGGGACAGGAGCACAGATACGCAGTATTTT. Protein sequence: CASSWDRSTDTQYF.

This clonotype was detected only a few times. This sequence joins TRBV20-1 and TRBJ2-3; D remains ambiguous. The CDR3 has 11 residues. Deletions cut 6 bases from V and 2 bases from J, with 6 bases between. From germline, CDR1 is DFQATT and CDR2 SNEGSKA (reference sequence). The CDR3 loop is CSARYTDTQYF. The CDR3 bases are TGCAGTGCGCGATACACAGATACGCAGTATTTT.

This clonotype was counted at least ten times. V and J are TRBV12-3 or TRBV12-4 and TRBJ2-7; D ambiguous. CDR3 length: 11 amino acids. Trimming took off 6 bases at V and 4 bases at J, with 7 bases between the two ends. The CDR3 bases are TGTGCCAGCAGACTCGGATACGAGCAGTACTTC. Protein: CASRLGYEQYF.